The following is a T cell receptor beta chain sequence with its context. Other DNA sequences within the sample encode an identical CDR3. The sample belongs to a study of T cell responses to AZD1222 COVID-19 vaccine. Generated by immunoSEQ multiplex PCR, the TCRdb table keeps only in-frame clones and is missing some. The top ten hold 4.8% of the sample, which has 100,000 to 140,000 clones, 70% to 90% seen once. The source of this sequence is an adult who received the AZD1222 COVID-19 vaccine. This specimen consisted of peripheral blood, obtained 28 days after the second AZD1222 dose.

The CDR3: CASSSNTEAFF. The CDR3 DNA sequence: TGCGCCAGCAGCTCGAACACTGAAGCTTTCTTT. This rearrangement joins TRBV5-1 to TRBJ1-1; D unclear. The CDR3 totals 11 residues. CDR1 is SGHRS, CDR2 YFSETQ, per germline. Trimming took off 3 bases at V and 1 base at J, with 1 base between the two ends.